This T cell receptor beta chain was identified during a study of blood T cell repertoires in COVID-19. Study information: Samples taken during acute and convalescent COVID-19 were collected in the United States, Italy and Spain. The analysed material was cDNA or gDNA that came from T cells, B-cell-depleted T cells, or PBMCs.

In the authors' methods: For nucleated cells, counts were estimated from reference gene primer amplification. Clones were read by immunoSEQ multiplex PCR, and TCRdb kept only the in-frame ones, dropping some. From that table come the V and J calls and clone size; the DNA was used to work out D and trimming. The table shows 150,000 to 190,000 clones, with 80% occurring only once. The CDR3 runs to 13 residues. The germline V gene has CDR1 SGHNT and CDR2 YYREEE (reference sequence). Trimming pared 4 bases from V and 7 bases from J, leaving 13 bases between. The chain joins TRBV5-4 to TRBJ2-3; a possible D gene is TRBD1 (6 bases). The clonotype was recovered from a man aged 60 to 69 with acute or convalescent COVID-19. Sequences were obtained from peripheral blood. In DNA, the CDR3 is TGTGCCAGCAGCCAGGACAGTTCGAATACGCAGTATTTT. Translation gives CASSQDSSNTQYF. Drawing the rest from reference TRBV5-4 and TRBJ2-3, the complete variable domain is ETGVTQSPTHLIKTRGQQVTLRCSSQSGHNTVSWYQQALGQGPQFIFQYYREEENGRGNFPPRFSGLQFPNYSSELNVNALELDDSALYLCASSQDSSNTQYFGPGTRLTVL.